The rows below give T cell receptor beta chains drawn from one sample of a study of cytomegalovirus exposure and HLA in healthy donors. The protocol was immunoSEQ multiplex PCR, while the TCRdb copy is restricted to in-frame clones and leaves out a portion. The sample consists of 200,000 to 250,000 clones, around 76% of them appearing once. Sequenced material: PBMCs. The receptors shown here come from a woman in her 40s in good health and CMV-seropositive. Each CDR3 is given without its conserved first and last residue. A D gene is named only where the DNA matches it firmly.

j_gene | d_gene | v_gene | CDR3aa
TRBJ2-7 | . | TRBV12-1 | ANPSGTSSYEQY
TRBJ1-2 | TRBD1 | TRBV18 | ASSPIEGAYGYT
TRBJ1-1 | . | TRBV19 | ASNRAGPTNTEAF
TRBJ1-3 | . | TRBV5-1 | ASSFRQGGGNTIY
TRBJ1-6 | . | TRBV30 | AWNRGKLTNSPLH
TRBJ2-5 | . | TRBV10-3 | AISESISQGQETQY
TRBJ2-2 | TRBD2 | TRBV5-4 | ASSLGLAGRGTGELF
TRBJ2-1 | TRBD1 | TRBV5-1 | ASSLRQGVIEQF
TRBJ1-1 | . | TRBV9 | ASSVATGFEAF
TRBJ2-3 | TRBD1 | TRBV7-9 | ASSPPGGGADTQY
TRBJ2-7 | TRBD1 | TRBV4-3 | ASSLDRGQSYEQY
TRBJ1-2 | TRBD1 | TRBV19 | ASSIAWRGTDYGYT
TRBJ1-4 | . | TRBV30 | AWNRPYEKLF
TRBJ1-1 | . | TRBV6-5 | ASSRRGTEAF